This entry concerns a single T cell receptor beta chain. This clonotype was seen more than once but under ten times. Its antigen target is currently unknown. No base quality values were provided; no much bigger clone lies one nucleotide off. These data are taken from a study of human T cells and chemical hapten exposure (dated by TCRdb to the early 2020s). Broadly, across the study: For sensitization, 2% DPC in acetone was applied to a 2 cm by 2 cm area of upper inner arm skin. Throughout the approximately 25-week study period, patients were also given weekly therapeutic DPC doses on the scalp. Patch testing was performed on the upper back with Finn chambers containing 0.01% DPC, and the patch tests were scored after 6 days according to International Contact Dermatitis Research Group standards. The patient cohort, mostly female, included alopecia areata with under or over 50% scalp involvement, alopecia totalis and alopecia universalis. Libraries were combined into a pool for sequencing, and differences in TCR yield between samples came mainly from small differences in library volumes within the pool. Peripheral blood TCR repertoire changes were tracked in vivo in alopecia patients during primary and secondary sensitization to the hapten diphenylcyclopropenone (DPC). Patient blood was sampled pre-sensitization (week 0) and at 2, 6 and about 24 weeks after DPC sensitization. For TCR sequencing, blood came from 25 to 30 alopecia patients at anywhere from one to four time points (pre-sensitization, 2, 6 and 24 weeks). Study-wide findings and limitations: After repeated subsampling, changes were observed in the strength of the expansion versus patch-test correlation and in the threshold at which the correlation became significant. No change with DPC sensitization was found in the number of TCRs above 1 in 1000 frequency, and no evidence of global repertoire structure alterations was found. Alopecia, a presumed autoimmune disease, was present in all patients, so the immune response of the patients might differ from that of healthy individuals. A positive correlation was found between the number of PT1 expanded TCRs and patch test score, with significance reached at thresholds 8, 16 and 32 but not 4. Expanded TCRs formed significantly more large CDR3 similarity clusters than pre-sensitization or healthy control sets, consistent with antigen-driven responses.

Read against the paper, the sample's time point label means: patch test 3, about 24 weeks after DPC sensitization. What this sample's treatment or condition label stands for: therapeutic diphenylcyclopropenone sensitization with weekly scalp DPC. Blood at each patch-test visit was drawn before the patch test was applied. Patients were eligible if aged 18 to 70, diagnosed with alopecia and judged suitable for DPC therapy, and pregnant patients were excluded. Total RNA was extracted from unfractionated whole blood that had been collected in Tempus Blood RNA tubes. Library preparation employed RACE. The sample was run on a NextSeq 500. During library preparation, unique molecular identifiers were attached to individual cDNA molecules so that TCRs could be counted in a quantitative, reproducible way. Both TCR alpha and TCR beta chains were sequenced from each blood RNA sample. The authors' analysis ran thus. The median number of TCRs per sample was over 95,000, ranging from about 20,000 to 750,000. The Decombinator software suite was used to annotate V, J and CDR3 in the TCR reads. For the PS versus PT1 abundance plots, all samples were subsampled to the same number of TCRs (28,000). TCRs were defined as expanded if absent before sensitization and observed at least eight times at the 2-week time point. TCRdb reanalyzed the raw reads on its own, using fastp at Q25 for trimming and MiXCR for clone calling, and kept in-frame beta chains. For every CDR3 protein sequence, its rows merge into one entry that carries the most common genes and DNA. TCRdb assigned the V and J calls; the authors' analysis was not used. The sample profile shows around 110,000 distinct CDR3 sequences; roughly 12% of them were found once. Roughly 2.3% of the sample is taken by the ten largest.

From V the trimming removes 2 bases and from J it removes 7 bases, while the gene matches leave 12 bases of the junction unaccounted for. The CDR3 sequence holds 16 residues, the cysteine and phenylalanine included. Just the 48-base CDR3 DNA is kept, in frame starting at base 1. Via the germline V gene, CDR1 is SGHDT and CDR2 YYEEEE. The receptor's source is a woman aged 45-65 years with alopecia areata. Some clones in this sample may be carry-over from other donors' samples. This sample comprised whole blood, obtained in connection with sensitization to the hapten diphenylcyclopropenone (DPC). This sequence uses TRBV5-6 and TRBJ2-5, with TRBD2 matching 9 junction bases. The CDR3 protein is CASSFGLAGRKVTQYF. The sequence in DNA is TGTGCCAGCAGCTTTGGGCTAGCGGGACGTAAGGTGACCCAGTACTTC.